What follows describes a single T cell receptor beta chain. Its target is not known. Blood sampling was done at baseline, cycle 4 day 1, and cycle 7 day 1. Germline values: CDR1 GTSNPN, CDR2 SVGIG (reference sequence). Deletions cut 1 base from V and 2 bases from J, with 12 bases between. This CDR3 region has 15 residues. This specimen comes from a study of OX40 agonist ivuxolimab in advanced cancers. Libraries were prepared by immunoSEQ multiplex PCR; TCRdb keeps only in-frame clonotypes and omits some of them. The sample consists of around 35,000 clones, roughly 80% of them appearing once. General study results and limits: Certain nonresponders additionally had low normalized T-cell clonal expansion. Expanded clones belonging to CD8+ T cells outnumbered, on average, those of CD4+. Researchers did not determine the expanded peripheral T cells' antigen specificity.

Here the sequenced sample was CD4+ or CD8+ T cells sorted from blood, taken in a trial of the OX40 agonist ivuxolimab. The V and J genes are TRBV30 and TRBJ1-3, with D perhaps matching TRBD1 (5 bases). The source of this sequence is an adult with an advanced solid tumor such as melanoma, head and neck, liver or kidney cancer. The CDR3 is CAWSAGWGPGNTIYF. In DNA form, the CDR3 reads TGTGCCTGGAGTGCCGGTTGGGGCCCTGGAAACACCATATATTTT. Based on the CDR3 plus reference TRBV30 and TRBJ1-3, the full variable domain is SQTIHQWPATLVQPVGSPLSLECTVEGTSNPNLYWYRQAAGRGLQLLFYSVGIGQISSEVPQNLSASRPQDRQFILSSKKLLLSDSGFYLCAWSAGWGPGNTIYFGEGSWLTVV.